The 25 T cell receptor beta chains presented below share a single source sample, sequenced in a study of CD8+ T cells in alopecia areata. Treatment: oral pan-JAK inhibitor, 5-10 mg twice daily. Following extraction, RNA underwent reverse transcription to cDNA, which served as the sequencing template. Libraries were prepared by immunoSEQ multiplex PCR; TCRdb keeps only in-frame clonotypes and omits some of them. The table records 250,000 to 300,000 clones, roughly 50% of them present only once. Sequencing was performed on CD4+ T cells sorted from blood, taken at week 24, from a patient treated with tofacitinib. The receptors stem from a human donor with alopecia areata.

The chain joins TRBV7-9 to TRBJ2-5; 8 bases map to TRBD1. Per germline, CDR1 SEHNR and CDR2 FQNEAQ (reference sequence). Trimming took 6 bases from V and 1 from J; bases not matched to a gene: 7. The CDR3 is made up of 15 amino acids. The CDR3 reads CASSLWTGIQETQYF. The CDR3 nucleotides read TGTGCCAGCAGTCTATGGACAGGGATCCAAGAGACCCAGTACTTC.

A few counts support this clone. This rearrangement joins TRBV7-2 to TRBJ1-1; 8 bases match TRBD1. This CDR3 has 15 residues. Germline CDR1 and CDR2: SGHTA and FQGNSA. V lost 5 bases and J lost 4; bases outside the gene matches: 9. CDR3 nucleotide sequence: TGTGCCAGCAGCCAGGGACAGGTCTCTTCCACTGAAGCTTTCTTT. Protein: CASSQGQVSSTEAFF.

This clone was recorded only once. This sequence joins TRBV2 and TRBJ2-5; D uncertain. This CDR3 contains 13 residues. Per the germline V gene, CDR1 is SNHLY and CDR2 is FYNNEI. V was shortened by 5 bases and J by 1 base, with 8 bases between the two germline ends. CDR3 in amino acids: CASSFDTQETQYF. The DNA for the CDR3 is TGTGCCAGCAGTTTCGACACCCAAGAGACCCAGTACTTC.

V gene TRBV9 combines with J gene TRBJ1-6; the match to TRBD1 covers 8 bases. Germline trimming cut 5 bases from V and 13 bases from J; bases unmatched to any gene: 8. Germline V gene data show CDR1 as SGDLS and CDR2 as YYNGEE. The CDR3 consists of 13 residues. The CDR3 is CASRESTGGPLHF. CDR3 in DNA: TGTGCCAGCAGGGAGTCCACAGGGGGTCCCCTCCACTTT. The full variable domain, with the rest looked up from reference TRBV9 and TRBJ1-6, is DSGVTQTPKHLITATGQRVTLRCSPRSGDLSVYWYQQSLDQGLQFLIQYYNGEERAKGNILERFSAQQFPDLHSELNLSSLELGDSALYFCASRESTGGPLHFGNGTRLTVT.

For the CDR3, the DNA is TGTGCCACCCGCACAGGGGACTCTAGCACAGATACGCAGTATTTT. The encoded protein is CATRTGDSSTDTQYF. V and J are TRBV19 and TRBJ2-3, with a weak D call TRBD1 (7 bases). The CDR3 totals 15 residues. CDR1 is LNHDA and CDR2 is SQIVND in the germline V gene (reference sequence). With 10 bases removed from V and 0 bases from J, the gap between germline ends came to 17 bases.

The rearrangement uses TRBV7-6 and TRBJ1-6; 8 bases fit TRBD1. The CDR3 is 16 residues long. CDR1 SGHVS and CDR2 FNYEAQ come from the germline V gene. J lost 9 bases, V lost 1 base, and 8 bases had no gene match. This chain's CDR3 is CASSLGSGQGGSPLHF. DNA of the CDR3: TGTGCCAGCAGCTTAGGCTCAGGACAGGGCGGTTCACCCCTCCACTTT.

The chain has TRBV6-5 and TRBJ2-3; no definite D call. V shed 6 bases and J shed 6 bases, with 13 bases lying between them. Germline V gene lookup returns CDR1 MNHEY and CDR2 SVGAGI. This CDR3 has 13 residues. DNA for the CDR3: TGTGCCAGCAGGGCGGCCTTTTCCGATACGCAGTATTTT. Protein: CASRAAFSDTQYF.

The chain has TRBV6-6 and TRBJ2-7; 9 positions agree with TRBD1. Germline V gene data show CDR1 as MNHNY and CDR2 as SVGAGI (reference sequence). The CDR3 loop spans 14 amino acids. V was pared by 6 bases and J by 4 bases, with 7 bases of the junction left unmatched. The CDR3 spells CASRVGQGDYEQYF. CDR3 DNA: TGTGCCAGCAGGGTGGGACAGGGTGATTACGAGCAGTACTTC.

The CDR3 bases are TGTGCCAGCAGTGTGGGGACAGCCCAGGAGTATGGCTACACCTTC. Its translation: CASSVGTAQEYGYTF. The V call is TRBV2, the J call TRBJ1-2; 7 nucleotides match TRBD1. Trimming cost V 4 bases and J 5 bases; bases outside gene matches: 10. Germline V gene sequence: CDR1 SNHLY, CDR2 FYNNEI. The CDR3 loop spans 15 amino acids.

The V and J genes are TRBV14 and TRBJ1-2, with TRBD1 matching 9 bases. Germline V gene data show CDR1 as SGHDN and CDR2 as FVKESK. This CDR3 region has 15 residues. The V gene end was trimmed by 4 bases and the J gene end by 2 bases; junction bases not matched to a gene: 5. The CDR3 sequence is CASSPPGTGNYGYTF. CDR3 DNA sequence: TGTGCCAGCAGCCCCCCCGGGACAGGGAACTATGGCTACACCTTC.

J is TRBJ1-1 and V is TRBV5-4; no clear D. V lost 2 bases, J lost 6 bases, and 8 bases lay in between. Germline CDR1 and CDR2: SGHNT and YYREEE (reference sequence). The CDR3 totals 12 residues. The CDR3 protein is CASSFGSSEAFF. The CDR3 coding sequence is TGTGCCAGCAGCTTTGGTAGCTCTGAAGCTTTCTTT.

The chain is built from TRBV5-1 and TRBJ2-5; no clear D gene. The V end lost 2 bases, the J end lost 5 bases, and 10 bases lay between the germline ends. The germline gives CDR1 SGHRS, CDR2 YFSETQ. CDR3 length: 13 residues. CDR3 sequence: CASSLTPLETQYF. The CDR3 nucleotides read TGCGCCAGCAGCTTAACACCATTGGAGACCCAGTACTTC.

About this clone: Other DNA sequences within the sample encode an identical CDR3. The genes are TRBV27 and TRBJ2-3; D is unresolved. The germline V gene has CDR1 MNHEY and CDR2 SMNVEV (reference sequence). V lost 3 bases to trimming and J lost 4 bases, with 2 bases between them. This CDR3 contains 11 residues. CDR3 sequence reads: CASSLADTQYF. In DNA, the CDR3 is TGTGCCAGCAGTTTGGCAGATACGCAGTATTTT.

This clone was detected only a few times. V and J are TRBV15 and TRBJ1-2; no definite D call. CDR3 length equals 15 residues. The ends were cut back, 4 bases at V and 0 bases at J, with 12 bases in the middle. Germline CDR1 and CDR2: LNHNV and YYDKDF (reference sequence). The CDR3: CATSIGRTPNYGYTF. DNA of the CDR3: TGTGCCACCAGCATAGGGCGAACCCCTAACTATGGCTACACCTTC.

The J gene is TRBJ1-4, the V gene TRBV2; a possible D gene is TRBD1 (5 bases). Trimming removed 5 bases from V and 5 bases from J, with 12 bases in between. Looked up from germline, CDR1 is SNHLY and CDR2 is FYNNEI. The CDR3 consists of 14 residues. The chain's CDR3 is CASSTGTGNEKLFF. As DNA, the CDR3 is TGTGCCAGCAGTACCGGGACGGGGAATGAAAAACTGTTTTTT.

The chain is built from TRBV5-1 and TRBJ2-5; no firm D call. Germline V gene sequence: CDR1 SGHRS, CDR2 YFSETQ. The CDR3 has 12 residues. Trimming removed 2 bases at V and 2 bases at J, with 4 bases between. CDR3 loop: CASSLKQETQYF. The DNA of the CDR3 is TGCGCCAGCAGCTTAAAGCAAGAGACCCAGTACTTC.

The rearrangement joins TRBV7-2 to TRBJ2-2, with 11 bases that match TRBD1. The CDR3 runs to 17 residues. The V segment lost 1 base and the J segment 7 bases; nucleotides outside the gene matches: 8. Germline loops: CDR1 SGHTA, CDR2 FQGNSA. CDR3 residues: CASSLDPGQGARGELFF. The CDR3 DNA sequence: TGTGCCAGCAGCTTAGACCCCGGACAGGGGGCGCGCGGGGAGCTGTTTTTT.

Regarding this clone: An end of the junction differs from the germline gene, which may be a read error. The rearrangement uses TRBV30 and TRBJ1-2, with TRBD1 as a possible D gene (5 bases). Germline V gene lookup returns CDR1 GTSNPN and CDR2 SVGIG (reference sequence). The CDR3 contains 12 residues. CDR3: CAWSAQGPACAF. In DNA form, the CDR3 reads TGTGCCTGGAGTGCCCAGGGCCCCGCCTGCGCCTTC.

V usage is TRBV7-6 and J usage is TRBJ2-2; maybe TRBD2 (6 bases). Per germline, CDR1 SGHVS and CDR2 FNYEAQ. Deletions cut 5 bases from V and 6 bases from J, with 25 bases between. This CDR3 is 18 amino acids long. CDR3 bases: TGTGCCAGCAGCCTCGTTTTGGGGGTCGGGAGTGTCGCCGGGGAGCTGTTTTTT. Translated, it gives CASSLVLGVGSVAGELFF.

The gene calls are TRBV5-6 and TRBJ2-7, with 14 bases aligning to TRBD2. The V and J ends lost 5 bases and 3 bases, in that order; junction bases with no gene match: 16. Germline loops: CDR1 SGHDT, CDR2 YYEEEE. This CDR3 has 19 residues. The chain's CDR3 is CASSHLGLAGGHLVYEQYF. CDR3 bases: TGTGCCAGCAGTCATCTTGGACTAGCGGGGGGTCATCTCGTCTACGAGCAGTACTTC. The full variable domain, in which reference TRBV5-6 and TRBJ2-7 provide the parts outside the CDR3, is DAGVTQSPTHLIKTRGQQVTLRCSPKSGHDTVSWYQQALGQGPQFIFQYYEEEERQRGNFPDRFSGHQFPNYSSELNVNALLLGDSALYLCASSHLGLAGGHLVYEQYFGPGTRLTVT.

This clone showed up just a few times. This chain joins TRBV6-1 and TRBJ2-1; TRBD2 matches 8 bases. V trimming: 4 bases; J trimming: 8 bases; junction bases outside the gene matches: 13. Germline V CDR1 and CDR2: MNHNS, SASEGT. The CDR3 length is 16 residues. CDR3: CASSVLSGLGIHEQFF. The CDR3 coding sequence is TGTGCCAGCAGTGTACTGTCGGGACTAGGTATCCATGAGCAGTTCTTC.

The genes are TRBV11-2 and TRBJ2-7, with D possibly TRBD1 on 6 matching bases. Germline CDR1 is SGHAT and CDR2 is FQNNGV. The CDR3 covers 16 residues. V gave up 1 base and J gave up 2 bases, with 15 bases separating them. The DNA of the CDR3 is TGTGCCAGCAGCTTAGGGTCAGGGGATAAAGCCTACGAGCAGTACTTC. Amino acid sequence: CASSLGSGDKAYEQYF.

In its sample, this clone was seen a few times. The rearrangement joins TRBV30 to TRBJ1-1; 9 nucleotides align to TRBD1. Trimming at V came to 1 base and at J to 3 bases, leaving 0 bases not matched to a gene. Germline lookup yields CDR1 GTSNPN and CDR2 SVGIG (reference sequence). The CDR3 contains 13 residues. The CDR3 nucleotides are TGTGCCTGGAGTGGACAGGGGGACACTGAAGCTTTCTTT. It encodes CAWSGQGDTEAFF.

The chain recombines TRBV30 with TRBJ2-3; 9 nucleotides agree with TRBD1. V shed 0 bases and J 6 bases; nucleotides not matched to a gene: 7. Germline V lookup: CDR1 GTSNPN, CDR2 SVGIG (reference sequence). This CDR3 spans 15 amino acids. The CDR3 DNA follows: TGTGCCTGGAGTGTAACGGGACAGGGACTGGATACGCAGTATTTT. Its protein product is CAWSVTGQGLDTQYF.

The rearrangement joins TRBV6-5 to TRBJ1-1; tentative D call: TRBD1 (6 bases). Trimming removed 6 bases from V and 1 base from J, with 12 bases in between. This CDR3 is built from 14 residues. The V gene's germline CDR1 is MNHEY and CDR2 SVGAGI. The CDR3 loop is CASRALGGNTEAFF. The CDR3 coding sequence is TGTGCCAGCAGAGCCCTAGGGGGGAACACTGAAGCTTTCTTT.